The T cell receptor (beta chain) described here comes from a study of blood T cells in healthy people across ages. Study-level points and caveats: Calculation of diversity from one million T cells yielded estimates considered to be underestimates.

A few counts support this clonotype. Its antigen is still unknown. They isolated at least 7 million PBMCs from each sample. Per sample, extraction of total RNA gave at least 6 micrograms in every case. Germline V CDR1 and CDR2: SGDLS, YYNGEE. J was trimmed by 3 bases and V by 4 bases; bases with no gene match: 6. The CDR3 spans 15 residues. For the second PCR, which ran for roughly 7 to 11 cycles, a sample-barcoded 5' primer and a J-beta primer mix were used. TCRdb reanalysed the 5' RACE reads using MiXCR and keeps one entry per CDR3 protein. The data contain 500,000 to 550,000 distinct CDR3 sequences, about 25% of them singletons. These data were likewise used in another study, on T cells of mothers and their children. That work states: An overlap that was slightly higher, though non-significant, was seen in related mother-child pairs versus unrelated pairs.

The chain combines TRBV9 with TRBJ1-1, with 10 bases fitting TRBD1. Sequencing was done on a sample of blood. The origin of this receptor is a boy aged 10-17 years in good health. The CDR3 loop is CASSSRTGGYTEAFF. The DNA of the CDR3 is TGTGCCAGCAGCAGCCGGACAGGGGGTTACACTGAAGCTTTCTTT.